This T cell receptor beta chain was captured by sequencing in a study of shared clonotypes between healthy human individuals. Replicate PCRs from sorted subsets contained about 200 ng DNA, which is 29,000 or so T cell genomes. Method: immunoSEQ multiplex PCR; TCRdb's copy keeps in-frame clones and lacks some. The table records about 650,000 clones, roughly 96% of them present only once. Naive CD8 cells lacked CD45RO and underwent positive selection for CCR7, leaving out terminally differentiated effector memory CD45RA+ cells. The sample comprised naive CD8+ T cells sorted from blood. The sequence was collected from a woman aged 30 to 39 in good health.

In DNA, the CDR3 is TGTGCCATCAAGAAAGGGGGAGGGAACACTGAAGCTTTCTTT. It specifies CAIKKGGGNTEAFF. The V call is TRBV10-3, the J call TRBJ1-1; weak D call: TRBD1 (6 bases). CDR1 and CDR2 from the germline V gene are ENHRY and SYGVKD. The germline V and J ends were trimmed by 7 bases and 1 base, with 13 bases remaining between them. This CDR3 region has 14 residues.